Below, one TCR beta chain is given with its context. The CDR3 loop spans 16 amino acids. Germline V gives CDR1 LGHDT, CDR2 YNNKEL (reference sequence). Trimming stripped 2 bases from V and 7 bases from J, with 17 bases between. The sample comes from a study of blood T cell repertoires in COVID-19. Study-wide context: COVID-19 samples collected from the United States, Italy and Spain covered acute and convalescent phases.

In the study's own analysis: Estimates of nucleated cell counts were drawn from the amplification of reference gene primers. Sequencing was performed with immunoSEQ multiplex PCR; in TCRdb, only in-frame clones are kept and a portion is missing. V and J calls and clone size are copied from that table; D and trimming were computed from the DNA. The profile shows under 350,000 clones, around 86% of them singletons. This receptor was identified in a woman aged 40 to 50 with acute COVID-19. The sample taken for sequencing was PBMCs or T cells enriched from blood (not recorded which). The chain has TRBV3-1 (or the pseudogene TRBV3-2) and TRBJ2-2, with D tentatively TRBD2 (6 bases). CDR3 residues: CASSQTPSEFGGELFF. The CDR3 DNA follows: TGTGCCAGCAGCCAAACCCCTAGCGAGTTTGGCGGGGAGCTGTTTTTT.